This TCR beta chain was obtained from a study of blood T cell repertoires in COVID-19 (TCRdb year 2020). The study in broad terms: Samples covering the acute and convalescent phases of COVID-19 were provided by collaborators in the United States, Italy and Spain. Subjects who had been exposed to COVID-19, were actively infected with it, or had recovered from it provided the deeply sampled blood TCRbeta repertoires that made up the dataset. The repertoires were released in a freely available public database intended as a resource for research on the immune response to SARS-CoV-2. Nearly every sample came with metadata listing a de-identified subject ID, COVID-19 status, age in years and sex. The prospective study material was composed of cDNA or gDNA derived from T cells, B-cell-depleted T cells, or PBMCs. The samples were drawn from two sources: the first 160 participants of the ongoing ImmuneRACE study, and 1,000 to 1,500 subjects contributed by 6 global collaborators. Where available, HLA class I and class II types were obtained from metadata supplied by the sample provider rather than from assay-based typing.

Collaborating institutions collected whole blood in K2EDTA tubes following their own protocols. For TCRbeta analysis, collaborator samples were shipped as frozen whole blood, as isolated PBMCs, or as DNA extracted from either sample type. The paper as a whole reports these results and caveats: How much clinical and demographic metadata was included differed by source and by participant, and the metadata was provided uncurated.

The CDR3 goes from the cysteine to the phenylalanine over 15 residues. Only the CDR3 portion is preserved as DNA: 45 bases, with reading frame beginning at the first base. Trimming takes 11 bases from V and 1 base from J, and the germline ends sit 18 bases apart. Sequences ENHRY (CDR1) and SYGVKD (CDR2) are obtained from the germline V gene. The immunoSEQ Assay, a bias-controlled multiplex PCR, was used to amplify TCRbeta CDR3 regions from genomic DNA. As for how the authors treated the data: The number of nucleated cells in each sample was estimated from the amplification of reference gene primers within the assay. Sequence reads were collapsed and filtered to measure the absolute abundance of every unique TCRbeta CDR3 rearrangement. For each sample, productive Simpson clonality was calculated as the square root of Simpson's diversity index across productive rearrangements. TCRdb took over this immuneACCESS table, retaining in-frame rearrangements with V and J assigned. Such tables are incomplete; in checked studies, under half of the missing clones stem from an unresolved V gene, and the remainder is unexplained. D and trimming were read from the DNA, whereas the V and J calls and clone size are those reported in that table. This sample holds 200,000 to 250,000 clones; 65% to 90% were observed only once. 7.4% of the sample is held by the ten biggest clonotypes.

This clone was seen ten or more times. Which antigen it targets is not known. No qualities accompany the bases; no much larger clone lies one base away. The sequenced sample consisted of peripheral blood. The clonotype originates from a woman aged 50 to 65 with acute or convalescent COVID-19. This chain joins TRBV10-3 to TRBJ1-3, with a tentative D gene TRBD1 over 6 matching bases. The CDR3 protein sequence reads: CAVRGSGESGNTIYF. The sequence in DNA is TGTGCCGTTAGGGGGAGCGGGGAGTCTGGAAACACCATATATTTT.